These T cell receptor beta chains were read from a single sample in a study of cytomegalovirus exposure and HLA in healthy donors. The data were produced by immunoSEQ multiplex PCR, yet TCRdb's version contains in-frame clones alone and is incomplete. The sample includes approximately 40,000 clones, approximately 80% of them seen just once. Sequencing input: PBMCs. These receptor sequences come from a woman aged 18-35 years in good health and CMV-seropositive. CDR3s include the opening cysteine and the closing phenylalanine or tryptophan. Each record gives: V gene, J gene, CDR3 protein.

TRBV27	TRBJ1-5	CASSQTGTHQPQHF
TRBV4-2	TRBJ1-5	CASSQEVRQPQHF
TRBV9	TRBJ2-6	CASSAGTGGLAGANVLTF
TRBV5-6	TRBJ2-3	CASSSFRTSGIRTQYF
TRBV7-2	TRBJ1-3	CASSFDSSAGLTGNTIYF
TRBV27	TRBJ2-7	CASSPGQALRKYEQYF
TRBV19	TRBJ2-7	CASSPGGAGGSYEQYF
TRBV4-1	TRBJ2-6	CASSQDAASGANVLTF
TRBV9	TRBJ1-1	CASSGARDTEAFF
TRBV2	TRBJ2-1	CASSGKSGGYNEQFF
TRBV9	TRBJ2-3	CASSVGTSGLTDTQYF
TRBV5-6	TRBJ1-6	CASSLAVSSYNSPLHF
TRBV19	TRBJ2-7	CASSVGTKYEQYF
TRBV25-1	TRBJ2-3	CASSERGGVADTQYF
TRBV15	TRBJ1-1	CATSPSRGSVTEAFF
TRBV4-1	TRBJ2-7	CASSGQGSYEQYF
TRBV11-3	TRBJ2-7	CASSLGQGGPNEQYF
TRBV27	TRBJ2-2	CASSSLPRDRENTGELFF
TRBV4-3	TRBJ2-6	CASSQGAGVSGANVLTF
TRBV7-2	TRBJ2-3	CASSFRQASGDTQYF
TRBV19	TRBJ2-7	CASSRTGASYEQYF
TRBV18	TRBJ1-2	CASSPSTGRINNYGYTF
TRBV11-3	TRBJ2-3	CASSLDGTDTQYF
TRBV10-3	TRBJ1-1	CAISESRGGAFF
TRBV7-2	TRBJ1-3	CASSLPSRLSGIGNTIYF
TRBV6-1	TRBJ1-2	CASSLLIENYGYTF
TRBV12-5	TRBJ2-1	CASGLGTGTGGGGEQFF
TRBV28	TRBJ2-1	CASSLSGVAGVGNEQFF
TRBV2	TRBJ2-2	CASHTRQFDTGELFF
TRBV6-1	TRBJ1-2	CASSEADRVFGYGYTF
TRBV6-5	TRBJ1-2	CASSSGSPYGYTF
TRBV28	TRBJ2-3	CASSFQLAGVTDTQYF
TRBV2	-	CASSPQGTSTYEQYF
TRBV4-3	TRBJ2-1	CASSQDGLGAYNEQFF
TRBV7-2	TRBJ2-3	CASSLKANGRTRGTDTQYF
TRBV5-4	TRBJ2-5	CASSPLGGRGLQETQYF
TRBV10-3	TRBJ2-3	CAISVGGTDTDTQYF
TRBV7-9	TRBJ1-4	CASDLSGDRDIEKLFF
TRBV4-3	TRBJ1-2	CASSQERNYGYTF
TRBV29-1	TRBJ2-6	CSVLWDSPRSGANVLTF
TRBV23-1	TRBJ1-4	CASGQPTGPNEKLFF
TRBV6-5	TRBJ2-5	CASQGSQETQYF
TRBV7-9	TRBJ2-7	CASSPWGGNTHEQYF
TRBV18	TRBJ1-1	CASSPIRGGQNTEAFF
TRBV4-2	TRBJ2-1	CASSQIEGVPQFF
TRBV5-1	TRBJ2-1	CASSETSGRALSLF